The clone carrying this T cell receptor (beta chain) was seen repeatedly, ten times or more. Its specificity is unknown. V was shortened by 6 bases and J by 2 bases, with 20 bases between the two germline ends. Germline CDR1 and CDR2: KGHSH and LQKENI. The CDR3 consists of 17 residues. This entry belongs to a study of T cells in Graves' hyperthyroidism and ophthalmopathy. The study's findings and limits: Blood also contained most expanded thyroid clonotypes above 0.001. Researchers report that a 13 V-J model separated ophthalmopathy from stable hyperthyroidism.

Diagnosis rested on symptoms, serum thyroxine and TRAb, thyroid ultrasound, and orbital computed tomography. It was at first hyperthyroidism diagnosis, before any ophthalmopathy symptoms, that the blood sample was taken. From RNA transcripts, TCR beta CDR3 regions were amplified. HTBI primers were used for first-round RT-PCR of the TCR CDR3. One entry per CDR3 protein, called by TCRdb with MiXCR from the multiplex PCR reads. The sample holds some 600,000 distinct CDR3 sequences, around 14% seen once. The chain carries TRBV18 and TRBJ1-5; D is perhaps TRBD1 (5 bases). The source material was blood. The sequence came from a woman aged 30 to 39 with Graves' hyperthyroidism that later progressed to Graves' ophthalmopathy. The CDR3 coding sequence is TGTGCCAGCTCCCTGGGGTCCCTGACAGACGGCAATCAGCCCCAGCATTTT. Protein product: CASSLGSLTDGNQPQHF.